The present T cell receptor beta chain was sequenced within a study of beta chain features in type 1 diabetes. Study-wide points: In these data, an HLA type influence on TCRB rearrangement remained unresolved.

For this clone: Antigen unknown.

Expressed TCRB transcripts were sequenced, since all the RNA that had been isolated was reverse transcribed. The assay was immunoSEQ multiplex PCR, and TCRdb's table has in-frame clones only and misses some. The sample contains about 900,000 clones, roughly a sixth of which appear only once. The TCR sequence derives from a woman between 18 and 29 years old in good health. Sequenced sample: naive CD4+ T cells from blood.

The CDR3 DNA reads TGCGCCAGCAGCTTCATTGGAACAGCAAACTATGGCTACACCTTC. Its protein product is CASSFIGTANYGYTF. The rearrangement joins TRBV5-1 to TRBJ1-2; D remains unclear. The CDR3 is 15 amino acids. Germline values: CDR1 SGHRS, CDR2 YFSETQ. The V end lost 2 bases, the J end lost 2 bases, and 13 bases lay between the germline ends.